The 27 T cell receptor beta chains in this list originate from one sample, sequenced in a study of T cell repertoires in cytomegalovirus infection. MiXCR, applied by TCRdb to the reads, yields one record per CDR3 protein. The table records 250,000 or so distinct CDR3 sequences, about 15% of them present only once. The sequenced sample consisted of CD8+ T cells from PBMCs. These receptors were taken from a human donor in good health (CMV status not recorded). Some clones in this sample may be carry-over from other donors' samples.

This clonotype has at least ten counts. This sequence joins TRBV7-2 and TRBJ2-5, with TRBD1 matching 9 bases. V was clipped by 5 bases and J by 5 bases; unmatched bases: 9. Germline V CDR1 and CDR2: SGHTA, FQGNSA. The CDR3 length is 15 residues. The CDR3, as DNA: TGTGCCAGCAGCATCGGGACAGGGAGCAGGGAGACCCAGTACTTC. It encodes CASSIGTGSRETQYF.

The chain is built from TRBV5-1 and TRBJ1-1, with D tentatively TRBD1 (5 bases). In germline, CDR1 is SGHRS, CDR2 YFSETQ. This CDR3 contains 14 residues. V was cut by 0 bases and J by 4 bases, with 10 bases left in between. The CDR3 DNA follows: TGCGCCAGCAGCTTGGATACAGGCGCCACTGAAGCTTTCTTT. This sequence encodes CASSLDTGATEAFF.

This clonotype has a handful of counts. This chain uses TRBV27 with TRBJ2-7, with D tentatively TRBD2 (5 bases). V lost 5 bases to trimming and J lost 5 bases, with 10 bases between them. The CDR3 runs to 12 residues. The germline gives CDR1 MNHEY, CDR2 SMNVEV (reference sequence). The CDR3 sequence: CASSPPGDEQYF. The CDR3 nucleotides are TGTGCCAGCAGTCCCCCCGGGGACGAGCAGTACTTC.

In its sample, this clonotype was seen many times. V usage is TRBV6-5 and J usage is TRBJ1-1; no firm D call. The CDR3 is made up of 12 amino acids. Per germline, CDR1 MNHEY and CDR2 SVGAGI. Between the trimmed V and J ends, which lost 6 bases and 9 bases, there was a span of 14 bases. Here the CDR3 reads CASSFGVGKAFF. The CDR3 coding sequence is TGTGCCAGCAGCTTCGGGGTGGGGAAAGCTTTCTTT.

This clonotype was found many times. The chain carries TRBV7-9 and TRBJ1-3; D possibly corresponds to TRBD1 (5 bases). Trimming cost V 4 bases and J 2 bases, with 9 bases left between them. Per germline, CDR1 SEHNR and CDR2 FQNEAQ (reference sequence). This CDR3 has 14 amino acids. CDR3 amino acids: CASSSQGAGNTIYF. CDR3 bases: TGTGCCAGCAGCTCCCAGGGAGCTGGAAACACCATATATTTT.

V gene TRBV29-1 combines with J gene TRBJ2-7; 9 bases line up with TRBD1. Germline V gene sequence: CDR1 SQVTM, CDR2 ANQGSEA. V dropped 7 bases and J dropped 3; count of bases not matched to a gene: 10. This CDR3 has 14 residues. CDR3 region: CSGLSVTGGYEQYF. In DNA form, the CDR3 reads TGCAGCGGCCTGAGCGTGACAGGGGGCTACGAGCAGTACTTC.

This clonotype was counted only a few times. The chain carries TRBV12-3 or TRBV12-4 and TRBJ2-7; TRBD1 might be the D (6 bases). CDR3 length equals 14 residues. Trimming cost V 3 bases and J 3 bases, with 12 bases left between them. CDR3 nucleotides: TGTGCCAGCAGTTTCGCAGGGGCCAACTACGAGCAGTACTTC. It codes for CASSFAGANYEQYF.

In its sample, this clonotype was seen many times. This chain connects TRBV6-1 to TRBJ1-1, with 7 bases aligning to TRBD1. Per germline, CDR1 MNHNS and CDR2 SASEGT. This CDR3 has 16 amino acids. The V segment lost 7 bases and the J segment 0 bases; nucleotides outside the gene matches: 11. The CDR3 region has the DNA TGTGCCAGCAAGTACAGGGGCGGATCCATGAACACTGAAGCTTTCTTT. The encoded protein is CASKYRGGSMNTEAFF.

The chain has TRBV9 and TRBJ1-2; the D is unclear. Germline-derived CDR1 and CDR2 are SGDLS and YYNGEE. V was trimmed by 0 bases and J by 4 bases, leaving 7 bases between them. The CDR3 is 13 amino acids. CDR3 amino acids: CASSVGGFYGYTF. In DNA form, the CDR3 reads TGTGCCAGCAGCGTAGGAGGGTTCTATGGCTACACCTTC.

The V gene is TRBV6-6, the J gene TRBJ2-5, with 9 bases identical to TRBD2. The CDR3 has 15 residues. The ends lost 2 bases at V and 4 bases at J; junction bases unmatched: 5. Germline V gene lookup returns CDR1 MNHNY and CDR2 SVGAGI (reference sequence). As DNA, the CDR3 is TGTGCCAGCAGTTACCGGGGACTAGCAACAGAGACCCAGTACTTC. This sequence encodes CASSYRGLATETQYF.

This clonotype showed up just a few times. This chain uses TRBV7-8 with TRBJ2-1; D is unclear. This CDR3 has 12 residues. Trimming took off 1 base at V and 10 bases at J, with 8 bases between the two ends. Per germline, CDR1 SGHVS and CDR2 FQNEAQ. The CDR3, as DNA: TGTGCCAGCAGCTTAGTCCAACCCGAGCAGTTCTTC. Protein: CASSLVQPEQFF.

The chain employs TRBV29-1 and TRBJ1-1; D is ambiguous. V shed 4 bases and J shed 2 bases, with 5 bases lying between them. The CDR3 contains 11 residues. Germline V gene data show CDR1 as SQVTM and CDR2 as ANQGSEA. Here the CDR3 DNA reads TGCAGCGTTGGGGTTAACACTGAAGCTTTCTTT. Protein sequence: CSVGVNTEAFF.

V gene TRBV6-2 or TRBV6-3 combines with J gene TRBJ2-7; 10 positions agree with TRBD1. The CDR3 has 15 amino acids. CDR1 is MNHEY and CDR2 is SVGEGT in the germline V gene. V was clipped by 0 bases and J by 4 bases; unmatched bases: 3. CDR3 region: CASSYSRDRGYEQYF. CDR3 bases: TGTGCCAGCAGTTACTCCCGGGACAGGGGTTACGAGCAGTACTTC.

This clonotype was seen repeatedly, ten times or more. The V gene is TRBV29-1, the J gene TRBJ2-3, with D hard to call. This CDR3 is 14 amino acids long. Trimming shortened V by 0 bases and J by 6 bases, and 13 bases separated the two germline ends. The germline CDR1 and CDR2 sequences are SQVTM and ANQGSEA. CDR3 sequence: CSVEDGIAPDTQYF. CDR3 nucleotides: TGCAGCGTTGAAGACGGTATCGCCCCCGATACGCAGTATTTT.

In its sample, this clonotype was seen a few times. The gene calls are TRBV24-1 and TRBJ2-1, with a tentative D call TRBD2 (5 bases). Germline CDR1 is KGHDR and CDR2 is SFDVKD. The CDR3 spans 18 residues. V lost 2 bases and J lost 4, with 20 bases in between. The CDR3 sequence is CATSDSRVGVGLYNEQFF. The CDR3 bases are TGTGCCACCAGTGATTCCCGTGTCGGGGTTGGCCTTTACAATGAGCAGTTCTTC.

The rearrangement joins TRBV29-1 to TRBJ2-7; no reliable D call. The germline CDR1 and CDR2 sequences are SQVTM and ANQGSEA. Trimming removed 5 bases from V and 0 bases from J, with 11 bases in between. The CDR3 is 13 amino acids. CDR3 loop: CSVKQRNSYEQYF. In DNA, the CDR3 is TGCAGCGTTAAACAGAGAAACTCCTACGAGCAGTACTTC.

The chain employs TRBV11-2 and TRBJ1-1; no firm D call. The V gene's germline CDR1 is SGHAT and CDR2 FQNNGV. CDR3 size: 14 residues. V was shortened by 7 bases and J by 3 bases, with 15 bases between the two germline ends. Here the CDR3 DNA reads TGTGCCAGCACCATTCCGAGTTGGGACACTGAAGCTTTCTTT. Translated, it gives CASTIPSWDTEAFF.

This clonotype showed up many times. This sequence joins TRBV11-2 and TRBJ2-1; D is uncertain. Trimming pared 2 bases from V and 6 bases from J, leaving 11 bases between. This CDR3 spans 14 amino acids. CDR1 and CDR2 from the germline V gene are SGHAT and FQNNGV. The CDR3 loop reads CASSLSATSNEQFF. The CDR3 DNA follows: TGTGCCAGCAGCTTAAGTGCGACCTCCAATGAGCAGTTCTTC. Together with reference TRBV11-2 and TRBJ2-1, the CDR3 gives the full variable domain: EAGVAQSPRYKIIEKRQSVAFWCNPISGHATLYWYQQILGQGPKLLIQFQNNGVVDDSQLPKDRFSAERLKGVDSTLKIQPAKLEDSAVYLCASSLSATSNEQFFGPGTRLTVL.

In its sample, this clonotype was seen a few times. This chain uses TRBV14 with TRBJ2-1, with D uncertain. V lost 5 bases and J 7 bases, leaving 15 bases between the germline ends. Per the germline V gene, CDR1 is SGHDN and CDR2 is FVKESK. The CDR3 runs to 14 residues. The CDR3 DNA is TGTGCCAGCAGCAATCTAGGATTTCCAAATGAGCAGTTCTTC. Residues: CASSNLGFPNEQFF.

The chain has TRBV7-3 and TRBJ2-3, with 14 bases identical to TRBD2. The CDR3 is made up of 17 amino acids. V lost 5 bases and J lost 2; bases outside the gene matches: 6. Germline loops: CDR1 SGHTA, CDR2 FQGTGA. The CDR3 DNA follows: TGTGCCAGCAGCCTGGGACTAGCGGGGGCCCCCACAGATACGCAGTATTTT. It translates to CASSLGLAGAPTDTQYF.

A word on this clonotype: Given a much more abundant clone one base away, this may be a read error. V is TRBV7-6 and J is TRBJ2-7, with TRBD1 identical over 8 bases. The germline gives CDR1 SGHVS, CDR2 FNYEAQ. The CDR3 extends over 15 amino acids. Here the CDR3 reads CVSSLGQGWVYEQYF. CDR3 DNA: TGTGTCAGCAGCTTAGGACAGGGATGGGTCTACGAGCAGTACTTC.

This clonotype has a handful of counts. The chain has TRBV7-2 and TRBJ2-6, with TRBD1 matching 7 bases. CDR1 is SGHTA and CDR2 is FQGNSA in the germline V gene. This CDR3 has 17 residues. The V and J ends lost 5 bases and 0 bases, in that order; junction bases with no gene match: 7. Here the CDR3 reads CASSSNRGLSGANVLTF. CDR3 DNA sequence: TGTGCCAGCAGCAGTAACAGGGGTCTCTCTGGGGCCAACGTCCTGACTTTC.

To note about this clonotype: A junction boundary mismatches the germline segment, possibly from a read error. The J gene is TRBJ2-5, the V gene TRBV6-5; D is perhaps TRBD2 (5 bases). Germline loops: CDR1 MNHEY, CDR2 SVGAGI. The CDR3 contains 16 residues. CDR3 sequence: CASSYGRLPLQGTQYF. CDR3 DNA sequence: TGTGCCAGCAGTTACGGGAGACTCCCCCTCCAAGGGACCCAGTACTTC.

The rearrangement uses TRBV15 and TRBJ1-5, with D possibly matching TRBD1 (5 bases). The V end was cut by 0 bases, the J end by 6 bases, with 12 bases between. The CDR3 is made up of 15 amino acids. From germline, CDR1 is LNHNV and CDR2 YYDKDF (reference sequence). CDR3 DNA: TGTGCCACCAGCAGAGACCAGGGTCGGTTTCAGCCCCAGCATTTT. This encodes CATSRDQGRFQPQHF. Looking up the rest from reference TRBV15 and TRBJ1-5 gives the full variable domain: DAMVIQNPRYQVTQFGKPVTLSCSQTLNHNVMYWYQQKSSQAPKLLFHYYDKDFNNEADTPDNFQSRRPNTSFCFLDIRSPGLGDTAMYLCATSRDQGRFQPQHFGDGTRLSIL.

The rearrangement links TRBV4-1 to TRBJ2-7; 9 bases fit TRBD1. The J segment lost 1 base and the V segment lost 1 base, leaving 5 bases of the junction unmatched. Germline V gives CDR1 MGHRA, CDR2 YSYEKL. This CDR3 comprises 16 residues. CDR3 amino acids: CASSQGLGTGSYEQYF. The CDR3 region has the DNA TGCGCCAGCAGCCAAGGTTTGGGGACAGGGTCCTACGAGCAGTACTTC.

This chain links TRBV6-2 or TRBV6-3 with TRBJ1-5; weak D call: TRBD1 (5 bases). CDR3 size: 19 residues. The germline CDR1 and CDR2 sequences are MNHEY and SVGEGT. The V end was cut by 0 bases, the J end by 0 bases, with 18 bases between. The CDR3 is CASSYSTGRFTPSNQPQHF. CDR3 in DNA: TGTGCCAGCAGTTACTCGACGGGGCGTTTCACACCTAGCAATCAGCCCCAGCATTTT.

This clonotype has a handful of counts. This chain joins TRBV20-1 and TRBJ2-7, with D tentatively TRBD2 (5 bases). V gave up 3 bases and J gave up 0 bases, with 21 bases separating them. CDR3 length: 17 residues. CDR1 and CDR2 (germline): DFQATT, SNEGSKA (reference sequence). The CDR3 nucleotides read TGCAGTGCTAGCAACCGGGATCCTCTTTCCCACTCCTACGAGCAGTACTTC. It encodes CSASNRDPLSHSYEQYF.